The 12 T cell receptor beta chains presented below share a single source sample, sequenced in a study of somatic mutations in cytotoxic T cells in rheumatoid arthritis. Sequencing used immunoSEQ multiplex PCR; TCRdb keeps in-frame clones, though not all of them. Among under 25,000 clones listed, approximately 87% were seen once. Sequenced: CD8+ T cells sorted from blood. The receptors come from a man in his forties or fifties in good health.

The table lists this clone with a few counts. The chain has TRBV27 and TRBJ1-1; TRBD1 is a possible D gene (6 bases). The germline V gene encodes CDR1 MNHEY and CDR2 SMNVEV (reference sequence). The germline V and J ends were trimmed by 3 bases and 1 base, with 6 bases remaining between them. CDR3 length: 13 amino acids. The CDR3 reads CASSLTGNTEAFF. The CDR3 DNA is TGTGCCAGCAGTTTGACAGGGAACACTGAAGCTTTCTTT.

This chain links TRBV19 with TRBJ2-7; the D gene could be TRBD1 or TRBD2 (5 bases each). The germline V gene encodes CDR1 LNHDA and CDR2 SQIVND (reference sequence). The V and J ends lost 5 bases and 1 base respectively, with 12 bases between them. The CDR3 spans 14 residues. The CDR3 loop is CASSYRDVSYEQYF. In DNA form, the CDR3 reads TGTGCCAGTAGTTACCGGGACGTGTCCTACGAGCAGTACTTC.

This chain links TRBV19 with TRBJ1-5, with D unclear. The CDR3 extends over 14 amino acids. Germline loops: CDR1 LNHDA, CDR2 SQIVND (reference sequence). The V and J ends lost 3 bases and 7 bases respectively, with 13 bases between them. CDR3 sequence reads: CASSMGGRGQPQHF. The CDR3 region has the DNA TGTGCCAGTAGTATGGGAGGGAGAGGGCAGCCCCAGCATTTT. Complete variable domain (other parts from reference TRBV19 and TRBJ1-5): DGGITQSPKYLFRKEGQNVTLSCEQNLNHDAMYWYRQDPGQGLRLIYYSQIVNDFQKGDIAEGYSVSREKKESFPLTVTSAQKNPTAFYLCASSMGGRGQPQHFGDGTRLSIL.

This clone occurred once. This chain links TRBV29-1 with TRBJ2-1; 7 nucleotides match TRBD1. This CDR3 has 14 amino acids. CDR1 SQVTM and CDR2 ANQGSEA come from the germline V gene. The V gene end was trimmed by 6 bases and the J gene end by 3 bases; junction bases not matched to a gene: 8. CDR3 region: CSVSQGEFYNEQFF. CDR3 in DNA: TGCAGCGTATCGCAGGGGGAGTTCTACAATGAGCAGTTCTTC.

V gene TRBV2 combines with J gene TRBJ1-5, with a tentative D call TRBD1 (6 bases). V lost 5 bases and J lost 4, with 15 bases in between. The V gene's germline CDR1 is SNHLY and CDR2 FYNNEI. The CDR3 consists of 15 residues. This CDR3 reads CASSWERTANQPQHF. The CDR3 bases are TGTGCCAGCAGTTGGGAAAGGACAGCTAATCAGCCCCAGCATTTT.

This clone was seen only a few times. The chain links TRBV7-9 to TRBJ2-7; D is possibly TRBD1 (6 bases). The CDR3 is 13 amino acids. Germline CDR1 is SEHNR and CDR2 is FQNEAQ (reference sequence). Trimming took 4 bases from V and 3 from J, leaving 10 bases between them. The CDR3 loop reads CASSWGPDYEQYF. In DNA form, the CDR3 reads TGTGCCAGCAGCTGGGGGCCTGACTACGAGCAGTACTTC.

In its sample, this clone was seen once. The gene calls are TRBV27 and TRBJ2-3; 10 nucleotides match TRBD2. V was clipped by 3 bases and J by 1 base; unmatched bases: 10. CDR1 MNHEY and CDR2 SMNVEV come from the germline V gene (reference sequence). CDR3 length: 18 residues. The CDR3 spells CASSLGLAGGSRTDTQYF. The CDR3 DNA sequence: TGTGCCAGCAGTTTGGGGTTAGCGGGAGGATCCCGCACAGATACGCAGTATTTT.

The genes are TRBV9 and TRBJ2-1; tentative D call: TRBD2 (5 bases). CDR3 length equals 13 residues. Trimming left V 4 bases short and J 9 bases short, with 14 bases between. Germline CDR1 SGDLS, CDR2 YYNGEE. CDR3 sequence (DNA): TGTGCCAGCAGCACCTTTTTAGCGAGTGAGCAGTTCTTC. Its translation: CASSTFLASEQFF.

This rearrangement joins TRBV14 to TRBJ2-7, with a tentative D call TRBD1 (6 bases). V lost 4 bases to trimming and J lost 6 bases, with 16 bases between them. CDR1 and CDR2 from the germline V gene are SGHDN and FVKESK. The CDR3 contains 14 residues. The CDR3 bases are TGTGCCAGCAGCCTAAGCGGACAGAAGGGCGAGCAGTACTTC. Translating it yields CASSLSGQKGEQYF.

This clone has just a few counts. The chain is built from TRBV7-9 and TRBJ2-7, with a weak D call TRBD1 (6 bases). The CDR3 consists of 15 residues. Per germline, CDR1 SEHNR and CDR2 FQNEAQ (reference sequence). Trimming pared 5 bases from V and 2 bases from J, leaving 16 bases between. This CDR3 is CASSAGGPGAYEQYF. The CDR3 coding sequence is TGTGCCAGCAGCGCTGGGGGCCCCGGAGCCTACGAGCAGTACTTC.

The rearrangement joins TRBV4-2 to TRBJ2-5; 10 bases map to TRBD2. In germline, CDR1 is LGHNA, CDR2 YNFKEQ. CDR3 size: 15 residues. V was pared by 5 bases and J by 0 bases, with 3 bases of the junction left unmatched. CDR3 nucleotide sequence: TGTGCCAGCAGCAGACTAGCGGGTAACCAAGAGACCCAGTACTTC. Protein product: CASSRLAGNQETQYF.

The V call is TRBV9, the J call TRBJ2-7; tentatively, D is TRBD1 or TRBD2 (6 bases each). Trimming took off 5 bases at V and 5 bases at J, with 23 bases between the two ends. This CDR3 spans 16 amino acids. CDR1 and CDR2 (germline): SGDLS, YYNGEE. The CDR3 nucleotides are TGTGCCAGCAGTGCCGGGGGAAGGGGGGTAGGAGACGAGCAGTACTTC. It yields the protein CASSAGGRGVGDEQYF.